This TCR beta chain was identified in a study of cytomegalovirus exposure and HLA in healthy donors. The germline gives CDR1 SGHAT, CDR2 FQNNGV. There are 16 residues in the CDR3. V lost 0 bases, J lost 5 bases, and 16 bases lay in between. A multiplex PCR was run with 60 Vbeta primers and 13 Jbeta primers. Profiled with immunoSEQ multiplex PCR; TCRdb holds only in-frame clones, not every one. In the table there are roughly 160,000 clones, 80% to 90% of which are singletons. Healthy bone marrow donors made up the cohort. The sample taken for sequencing was PBMCs. The chain is built from TRBV11-2 and TRBJ1-2; possible D gene TRBD1, 5 bases. This TCR derives from a man younger than 35 in good health and CMV-seropositive. CDR3 sequence reads: CASSLDRLSTEYGYTF. The CDR3 nucleotides read TGTGCCAGCAGCTTAGATAGGTTGTCGACAGAATATGGCTACACCTTC.